Presented here are 25 T cell receptor beta chains from one specimen sequenced in a study of T cell responses to AZD1222 COVID-19 vaccine. This table comes from immunoSEQ multiplex PCR, and its TCRdb copy is limited to in-frame clones, with some not included. The profile shows roughly 15,000 clones, 60% to 85% of them singletons. This specimen was peripheral blood, taken 28 days after the second AZD1222 dose. Receptors originate from an adult who received the AZD1222 COVID-19 vaccine.

The rearrangement uses TRBV6-5 and TRBJ1-1; 7 bases are a match to TRBD1. Germline V gives CDR1 MNHEY, CDR2 SVGAGI. The CDR3 sequence is 13 residues long. J was trimmed by 5 bases and V by 7 bases; bases with no gene match: 7. This chain's CDR3 is CASTLGGQTEAFF. For the CDR3, the DNA is TGTGCCAGCACCCTAGGGGGCCAAACTGAAGCTTTCTTT.

This sequence joins TRBV2 and TRBJ2-7; 7 nucleotides align to TRBD2. V was pared by 6 bases and J by 6 bases, with 11 bases of the junction left unmatched. The CDR3 length is 14 residues. In germline, CDR1 is SNHLY, CDR2 FYNNEI. This CDR3 reads CASRRERGGTEQYF. The CDR3 DNA is TGTGCCAGCAGACGGGAGCGGGGTGGAACCGAGCAGTACTTC.

The V call is TRBV7-2, the J call TRBJ2-3; the D is unclear. CDR3 length: 13 residues. Looked up from germline, CDR1 is SGHTA and CDR2 is FQGNSA. V dropped 3 bases and J dropped 2 bases, with 6 bases sitting between them. The CDR3 here is CASSFDSTDTQYF. The CDR3 DNA reads as TGTGCCAGCAGCTTCGACTCCACAGATACGCAGTATTTT.

This sequence joins TRBV19 and TRBJ1-1; no clear D gene. Trimming left V 3 bases short and J 4 bases short, with 9 bases between. Looked up from germline, CDR1 is LNHDA and CDR2 is SQIVND (reference sequence). The CDR3 runs to 13 residues. The CDR3 sequence is CASSIPGSTEAFF. The CDR3 DNA reads TGTGCCAGTAGTATCCCTGGGAGCACTGAAGCTTTCTTT.

This clone was observed a few times. The CDR3 nucleotides are TGCAGCGTTGACCTGGACAATTCCTACGAGCAGTACTTC. Amino acids: CSVDLDNSYEQYF. The rearrangement joins TRBV29-1 to TRBJ2-7, with D possibly TRBD1 on 5 matching bases. The CDR3 is made up of 13 amino acids. CDR1 is SQVTM and CDR2 is ANQGSEA in the germline V gene. V lost 3 bases and J 1 base, leaving 10 bases between the germline ends.

The rearrangement uses TRBV6-2 or TRBV6-3 and TRBJ1-6, with D possibly being TRBD1 (5 bases). CDR3 length: 15 residues. Trimming pared 4 bases from V and 7 bases from J, leaving 14 bases between. Germline CDR1 MNHEY, CDR2 SVGEGT. The CDR3 is CASSSGTGVNSPLHF. The CDR3 coding sequence is TGTGCCAGCAGTTCCGGGACTGGGGTGAATTCACCCCTCCACTTT.

The chain is built from TRBV28 and TRBJ2-1; weak D call: TRBD2 (6 bases). Germline V gene data show CDR1 as MDHEN and CDR2 as SYDVKM. Trimming removed 6 bases from V and 0 bases from J, with 15 bases in between. There are 16 residues in the CDR3. In DNA form, the CDR3 reads TGTGCCAGCAGGGGAGGACACCCGTTCTCCTACAATGAGCAGTTCTTC. Translated, it gives CASRGGHPFSYNEQFF.

The V call is TRBV7-9, the J call TRBJ1-1; 7 bases line up with TRBD1. This CDR3 is 15 amino acids long. V trimming: 8 bases; J trimming: 5 bases; junction bases outside the gene matches: 14. Germline V gene sequence: CDR1 SEHNR, CDR2 FQNEAQ (reference sequence). The CDR3: CASSLPRGRSTEAFF. As DNA, the CDR3 is TGTGCCAGCTCCCTACCCAGGGGGAGGAGTACTGAAGCTTTCTTT.

The CDR3 reads CASGREGYNEQFF. As DNA, the CDR3 is TGTGCCAGCGGTCGTGAGGGATACAATGAGCAGTTCTTC. The rearrangement uses TRBV28 and TRBJ2-1; the D gene is possibly TRBD2 (5 bases). CDR1 is MDHEN and CDR2 is SYDVKM in the germline V gene. The CDR3 spans 13 residues. V was trimmed by 8 bases and J by 4 bases, leaving 12 bases between them.

V is TRBV29-1 and J is TRBJ1-1; D uncertain. CDR1 and CDR2 (germline): SQVTM, ANQGSEA. The germline V and J ends were trimmed by 4 bases and 0 bases, with 9 bases remaining between them. The CDR3 has 13 residues. The CDR3 DNA follows: TGCAGCGTTGTACGCAGTATGAACACTGAAGCTTTCTTT. Residues: CSVVRSMNTEAFF.

This clone was recorded a few times. This chain connects TRBV7-9 to TRBJ1-1; D ambiguous. Trimming shortened V by 2 bases and J by 1 base, and 2 bases separated the two germline ends. From germline, CDR1 is SEHNR and CDR2 FQNEAQ (reference sequence). The CDR3 runs to 12 residues. CDR3 region: CASSLQNTEAFF. DNA for the CDR3: TGTGCCAGCAGCTTACAGAACACTGAAGCTTTCTTT.

The chain combines TRBV9 with TRBJ2-1; the D gene is possibly TRBD2 (6 bases). The V gene lost 0 bases and the J gene lost 10 bases, with 8 bases spanning the gap. Germline V gene lookup returns CDR1 SGDLS and CDR2 YYNGEE. This CDR3 has 12 amino acids. CDR3 region: CASSVEGREQFF. CDR3 nucleotide sequence: TGTGCCAGCAGCGTAGAAGGGAGGGAGCAGTTCTTC.

This clone has only a few counts. V gene TRBV18 combines with J gene TRBJ2-1, with 8 bases lining up with TRBD1. V was pared by 4 bases and J by 6 bases, with 8 bases of the junction left unmatched. The length of the CDR3 is 15 residues. Germline V gives CDR1 KGHSH, CDR2 LQKENI. For the CDR3, the DNA is TGTGCCAGCTCACTAGCCGGACAGGGATCCAATGAGCAGTTCTTC. It translates to CASSLAGQGSNEQFF.

This clone was seen a single time. The V gene is TRBV6-5, the J gene TRBJ2-2; tentatively, D is TRBD1 or TRBD2 (6 bases each). Looked up from germline, CDR1 is MNHEY and CDR2 is SVGAGI. This CDR3 has 14 residues. Trimming took 7 bases from V and 8 from J, leaving 17 bases between them. This CDR3 is CASMLGGHVGELFF. The CDR3 DNA follows: TGTGCCAGCATGCTTGGGGGGCATGTAGGGGAGCTGTTTTTT.

The V call is TRBV27, the J call TRBJ1-6; D perhaps matches TRBD1 (6 bases). CDR1 and CDR2 (germline): MNHEY, SMNVEV (reference sequence). Deletions cut 9 bases from V and 8 bases from J, with 26 bases between. The CDR3 spans 17 residues. In nucleotides, the CDR3 is TGTGCCAGGCCTCGGACAGTAGGGGAGAAGACTGATTCACCCCTCCACTTT. It specifies CARPRTVGEKTDSPLHF.

CDR3 coding DNA: TGTGCCAGCAGTACGCAGGGGGCGAAAGGACAGCCCCAGCATTTT. Its protein is CASSTQGAKGQPQHF. The chain links TRBV2 to TRBJ1-5, with 8 positions matching TRBD1. J gave up 7 bases and V 5 bases, and 10 bases lay outside the gene matches. Germline V gene sequence: CDR1 SNHLY, CDR2 FYNNEI. The CDR3 has 15 residues.

The chain employs TRBV19 and TRBJ2-3, with 7 bases that match TRBD1. Germline CDR1 LNHDA, CDR2 SQIVND (reference sequence). The CDR3 covers 14 residues. V lost 4 bases and J lost 1; bases outside the gene matches: 2. The CDR3 reads CASSSGQGTDTQYF. CDR3 sequence (DNA): TGTGCCAGTAGTAGTGGACAGGGCACAGATACGCAGTATTTT.

This clone was counted a single time. The chain has TRBV29-1 and TRBJ1-2; weak D call: TRBD1 (6 bases). V shed 7 bases and J shed 8 bases, with 17 bases lying between them. CDR3 length: 12 residues. Germline V lookup: CDR1 SQVTM, CDR2 ANQGSEA. The CDR3 DNA is TGCAGCGCCCTCAGGGGTCAGGGCGGCTACACCTTC. This encodes CSALRGQGGYTF.

The chain uses TRBV10-3 and TRBJ1-4; D call uncertain. The CDR3 runs 14 residues. Germline V gene sequence: CDR1 ENHRY, CDR2 SYGVKD. Trimming removed 8 bases at V and 4 bases at J, with 14 bases between. This CDR3 is CAIGPGSGNEKLFF. CDR3 nucleotides: TGTGCCATCGGGCCGGGATCCGGTAATGAAAAACTGTTTTTT.

This sequence joins TRBV3-1 (or the pseudogene TRBV3-2) and TRBJ1-6; D might be TRBD1 (6 bases). The CDR3 sequence is 15 residues long. Deletions cut 4 bases from V and 7 bases from J, with 14 bases between. Germline CDR1 is LGHDT and CDR2 is YNNKEL (reference sequence). CDR3 nucleotide sequence: TGTGCCAGCAGCCCGGAGGGGGGGAGCAATTCACCCCTCCACTTT. It encodes CASSPEGGSNSPLHF.

The chain has TRBV27 and TRBJ1-1; the D gene is possibly TRBD1 (6 bases). CDR1 and CDR2 (germline): MNHEY, SMNVEV (reference sequence). The CDR3 is made up of 14 amino acids. The V gene lost 3 bases and the J gene lost 5 bases, with 13 bases spanning the gap. CDR3 DNA sequence: TGTGCCAGCAGTTTCAGGGGACCCGGAACTGAAGCTTTCTTT. Translated, it gives CASSFRGPGTEAFF.

The V and J genes are TRBV6-2 or TRBV6-3 and TRBJ1-2; 7 positions agree with TRBD1. The CDR3 runs to 14 residues. V shed 4 bases and J 2 bases; nucleotides not matched to a gene: 4. Per germline, CDR1 MNHEY and CDR2 SVGEGT. As DNA, the CDR3 is TGTGCCAGCAGTTTGGGGACAGCCAACTATGGCTACACCTTC. Protein: CASSLGTANYGYTF.

The chain links TRBV27 to TRBJ2-7; D perhaps matches TRBD1 (6 bases). Germline V CDR1 and CDR2: MNHEY, SMNVEV (reference sequence). V lost 0 bases and J 6 bases, leaving 9 bases between the germline ends. CDR3 length: 13 amino acids. The CDR3, as DNA: TGTGCCAGCAGTTTATCGCAGGGGCTCGAGCAGTACTTC. As protein: CASSLSQGLEQYF.

This chain connects TRBV2 to TRBJ2-7, with D possibly being TRBD2 (6 bases). Deletions cut 6 bases from V and 0 bases from J, with 9 bases between. CDR1 SNHLY and CDR2 FYNNEI come from the germline V gene. The CDR3 runs 13 residues. The CDR3 DNA reads TGTGCCAGCAGGGGGAGGAGCTCCTACGAGCAGTACTTC. As protein: CASRGRSSYEQYF.

The chain combines TRBV20-1 with TRBJ2-5; TRBD2 is a possible D gene (5 bases). Trimming pared 3 bases from V and 10 bases from J, leaving 15 bases between. CDR3 length equals 12 residues. In germline, CDR1 is DFQATT, CDR2 SNEGSKA (reference sequence). Here the CDR3 DNA reads TGCAGTGCTAGTCCCCAACCCCGGGACCAGTACTTC. Translation gives CSASPQPRDQYF.